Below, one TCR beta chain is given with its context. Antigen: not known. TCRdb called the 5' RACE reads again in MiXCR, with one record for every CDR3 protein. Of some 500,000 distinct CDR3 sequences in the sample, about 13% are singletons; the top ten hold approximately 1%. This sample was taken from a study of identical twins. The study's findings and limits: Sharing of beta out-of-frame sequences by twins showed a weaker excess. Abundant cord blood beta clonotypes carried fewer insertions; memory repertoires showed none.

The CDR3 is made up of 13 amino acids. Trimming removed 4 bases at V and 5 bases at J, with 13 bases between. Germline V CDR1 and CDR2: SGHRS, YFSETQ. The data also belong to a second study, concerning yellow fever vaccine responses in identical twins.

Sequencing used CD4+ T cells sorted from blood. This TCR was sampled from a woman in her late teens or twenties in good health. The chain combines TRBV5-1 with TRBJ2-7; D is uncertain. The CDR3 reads CASSRGPGNEQYF. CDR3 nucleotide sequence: TGCGCCAGCAGCCGCGGTCCGGGCAACGAGCAGTACTTC. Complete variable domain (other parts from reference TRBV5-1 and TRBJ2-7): KAGVTQTPRYLIKTRGQQVTLSCSPISGHRSVSWYQQTPGQGLQFLFEYFSETQRNKGNFPGRFSGRQFSNSRSEMNVSTLELGDSALYLCASSRGPGNEQYFGPGTRLTVT.